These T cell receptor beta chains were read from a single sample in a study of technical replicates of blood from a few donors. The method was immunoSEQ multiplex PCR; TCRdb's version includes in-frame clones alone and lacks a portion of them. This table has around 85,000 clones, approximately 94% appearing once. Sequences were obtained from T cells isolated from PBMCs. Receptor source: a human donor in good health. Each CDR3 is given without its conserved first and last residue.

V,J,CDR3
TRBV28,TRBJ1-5,ASSPGSRQPQH
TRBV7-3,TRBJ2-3,ASSLAGGATDTQY
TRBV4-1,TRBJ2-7,ASSQAQGAYEQY
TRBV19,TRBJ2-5,ASSIVYAPRERETQY
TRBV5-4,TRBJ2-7,ASSQTLAGAYYEQY
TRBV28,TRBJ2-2,ASSFLGSGELF
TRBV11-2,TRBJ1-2,ASSFQAVPYGYT
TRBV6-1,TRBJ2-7,ASSAVGGSTYEQY
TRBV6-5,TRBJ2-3,ASSYTQQGSTDTQY
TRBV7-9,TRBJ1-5,ASSLQGVNQPQH
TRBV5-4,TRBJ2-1,ASSLAGGPGNEQF
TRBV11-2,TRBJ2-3,ASSTSHRDRGTDTQY
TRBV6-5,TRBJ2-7,ASSYGGQFNYEQY
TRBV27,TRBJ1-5,ASRRTGVRQPQH
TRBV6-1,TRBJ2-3,ASETSGGRTDTQY
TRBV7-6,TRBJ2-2,ASSLGNRGRNPGELF
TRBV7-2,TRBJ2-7,ASSLVGSGNYEQY
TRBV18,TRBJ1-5,ASSQPGLLTNQPQH
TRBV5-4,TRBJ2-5,ASSLVPQETQY
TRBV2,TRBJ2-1,ASILEDVAGGPLGSYNEQF
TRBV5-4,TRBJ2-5,ASSSTWQAGKGETQY
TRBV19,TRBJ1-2,ASSIRRGPSPGGYT
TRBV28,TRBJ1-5,ASSLTTGTGGMSNQPQH
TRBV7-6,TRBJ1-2,ASSLSQGKEGYT
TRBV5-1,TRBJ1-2,ASSSQGGMGYGYT
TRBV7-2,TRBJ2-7,ASSLGDRVYEQY
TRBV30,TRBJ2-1,AWSGEGPRYNEQF
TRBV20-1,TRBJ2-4,SARQDRVEY
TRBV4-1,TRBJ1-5,ASRVRITGGKGNQPQH
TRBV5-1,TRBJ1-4,ASRPRGGTNEKLF
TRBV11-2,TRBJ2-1,ASSLAGFGTSGSNEQF